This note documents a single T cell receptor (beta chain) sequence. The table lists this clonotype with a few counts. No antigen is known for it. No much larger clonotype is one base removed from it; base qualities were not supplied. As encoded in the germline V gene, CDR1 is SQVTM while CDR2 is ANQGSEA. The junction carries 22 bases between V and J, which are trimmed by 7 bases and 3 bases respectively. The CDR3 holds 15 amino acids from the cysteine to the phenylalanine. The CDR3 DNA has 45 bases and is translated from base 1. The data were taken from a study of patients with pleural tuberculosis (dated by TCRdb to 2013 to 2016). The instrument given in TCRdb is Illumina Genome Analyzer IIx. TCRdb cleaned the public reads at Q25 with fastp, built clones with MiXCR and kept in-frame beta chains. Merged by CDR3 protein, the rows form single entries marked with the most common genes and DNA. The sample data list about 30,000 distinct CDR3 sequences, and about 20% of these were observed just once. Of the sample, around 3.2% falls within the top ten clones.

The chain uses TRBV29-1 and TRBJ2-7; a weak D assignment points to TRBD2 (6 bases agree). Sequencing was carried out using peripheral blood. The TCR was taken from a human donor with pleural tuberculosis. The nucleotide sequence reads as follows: TGCAGCGCCCGCTCAGCGGAGCGGGCTAACTACGAGCAGTACTTC. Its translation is CSARSAERANYEQYF.